This T cell receptor beta chain was recorded in a study of post-analysis software for immune sequencing data. About the research overall: Disease trajectories encompassed relapsing-remitting, secondary progressive and progressive-relapsing multiple sclerosis.

Unique molecular identifiers were present in the TCR beta cDNA libraries. One entry per CDR3 protein results from TCRdb running MiXCR on the PCR reads. The data contain about 800,000 distinct CDR3 sequences, roughly 27% of them seen just once; the ten biggest clones take up more than 0.45%. This clonotype showed up many times. The target antigen is unknown. Study results and caveats: Normalized Chao1 diversity was significantly lower in multiple sclerosis patients than in controls. F measure showed strong co-clustering of same-batch samples. When patients were compared with controls, a handful of TRBV segments were more frequent, TRBV5-6, TRBV5-1 and TRBV20-1 among them.

Germline CDR1 reads MNHNY; CDR2 reads SVGAGI (reference sequence). V was cut by 6 bases and J by 4 bases, with 13 bases left in between. The CDR3 runs to 15 residues. The chain joins TRBV6-6 to TRBJ2-6; D remains unclear. Material for sequencing was blood. The receptor comes from a girl aged 10-17 years with multiple sclerosis. CDR3 protein: CASRNSLAGANVLTF. The CDR3 DNA is TGTGCCAGCAGGAATTCATTGGCCGGGGCCAACGTCCTGACTTTC.